These 2 T cell receptor beta chains were sequenced from one sample in a study of Graves' ophthalmopathy and Graves' hyperthyroidism. RNA transcripts yielded amplified TCR beta CDR3 regions. A first-round RT-PCR used HTBI primers, followed by a second-round multiplex PCR. TCRdb recomputed calls from the multiplex PCR reads with MiXCR, one row per CDR3 protein. The table records about 550,000 distinct CDR3 sequences, 35% to 45% of them present only once. Input material: peripheral blood or thyroid tissue (not recorded which). Source of these receptors: an adult man with Graves' hyperthyroidism.

This clonotype was seen just once. The chain employs TRBV25-1 and TRBJ1-6; D might be TRBD1 (6 bases). Trimming shortened V by 3 bases and J by 9 bases, and 12 bases separated the two germline ends. This CDR3 is built from 14 residues. The germline V gene encodes CDR1 MGHDK and CDR2 SYGVNS. The CDR3 loop is CASSDAQGGSPLHF. The CDR3 nucleotides read TGTGCCAGCAGTGACGCACAGGGCGGTTCACCCCTCCACTTT.

V is TRBV30 and J is TRBJ1-2; D perhaps matches TRBD1 (6 bases). The CDR3 extends over 14 amino acids. The V gene lost 2 bases and the J gene lost 2 bases, with 12 bases spanning the gap. The germline CDR1 and CDR2 sequences are GTSNPN and SVGIG (reference sequence). The CDR3 spells CAWSPRGANYGYTF. CDR3 sequence (DNA): TGTGCCTGGAGTCCGCGGGGGGCGAACTATGGCTACACCTTC.